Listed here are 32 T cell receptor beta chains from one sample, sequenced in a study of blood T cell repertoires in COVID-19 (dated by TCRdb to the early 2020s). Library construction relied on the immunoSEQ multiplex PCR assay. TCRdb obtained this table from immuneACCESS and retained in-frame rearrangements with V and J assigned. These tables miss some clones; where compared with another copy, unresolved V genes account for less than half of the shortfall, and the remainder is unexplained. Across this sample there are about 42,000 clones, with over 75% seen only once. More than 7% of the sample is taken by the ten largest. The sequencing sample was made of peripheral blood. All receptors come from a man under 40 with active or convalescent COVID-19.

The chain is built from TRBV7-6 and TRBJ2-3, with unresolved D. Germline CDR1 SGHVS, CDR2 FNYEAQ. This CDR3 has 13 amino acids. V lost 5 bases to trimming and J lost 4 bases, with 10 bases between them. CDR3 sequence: CASSRWAADTQYF. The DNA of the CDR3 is TGTGCCAGCAGCCGTTGGGCAGCAGATACGCAGTATTTT.

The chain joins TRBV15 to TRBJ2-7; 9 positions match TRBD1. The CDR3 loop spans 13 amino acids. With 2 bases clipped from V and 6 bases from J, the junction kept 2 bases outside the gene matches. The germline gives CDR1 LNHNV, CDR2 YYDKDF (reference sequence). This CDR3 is CATSRNRGLEQYF. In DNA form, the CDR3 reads TGTGCCACCAGCAGAAACAGGGGGCTCGAGCAGTACTTC.

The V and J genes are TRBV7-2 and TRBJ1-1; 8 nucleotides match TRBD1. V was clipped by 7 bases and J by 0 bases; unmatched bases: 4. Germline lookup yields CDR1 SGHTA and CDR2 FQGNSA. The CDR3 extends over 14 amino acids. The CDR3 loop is CASIMDRVNTEAFF. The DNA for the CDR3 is TGTGCCAGCATCATGGACAGGGTGAACACTGAAGCTTTCTTT.

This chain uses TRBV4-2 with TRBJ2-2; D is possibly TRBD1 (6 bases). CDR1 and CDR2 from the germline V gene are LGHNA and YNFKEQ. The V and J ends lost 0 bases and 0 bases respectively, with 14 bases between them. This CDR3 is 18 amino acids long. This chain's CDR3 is CASSQESGQTPNTGELFF. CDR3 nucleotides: TGTGCCAGCAGCCAAGAGTCAGGACAGACACCGAACACCGGGGAGCTGTTTTTT.

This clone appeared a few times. Here the CDR3 DNA reads TGCGCCAGCAGCCCGCTGAGCCAGACAGGGAGAACTGAAGCTTTCTTT. It translates to CASSPLSQTGRTEAFF. V is TRBV5-1 and J is TRBJ1-1, with TRBD1 matching over 7 bases. CDR1 and CDR2 (germline): SGHRS, YFSETQ. V dropped 4 bases and J dropped 5; count of bases not matched to a gene: 14. CDR3 length: 16 amino acids.

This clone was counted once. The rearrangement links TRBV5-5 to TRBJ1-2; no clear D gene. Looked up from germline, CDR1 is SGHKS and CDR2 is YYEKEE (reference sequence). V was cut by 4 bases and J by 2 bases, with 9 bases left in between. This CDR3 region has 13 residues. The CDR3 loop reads CASSDDTNYGYTF. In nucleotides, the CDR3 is TGTGCCAGCAGCGATGACACCAACTATGGCTACACCTTC.

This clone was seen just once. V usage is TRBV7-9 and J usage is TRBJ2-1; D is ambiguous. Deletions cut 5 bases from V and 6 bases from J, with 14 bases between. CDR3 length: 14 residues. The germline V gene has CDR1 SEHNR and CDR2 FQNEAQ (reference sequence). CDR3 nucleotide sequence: TGTGCCAGCAGCCCCCCAAGCGCCTCCAATGAGCAGTTCTTC. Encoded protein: CASSPPSASNEQFF.

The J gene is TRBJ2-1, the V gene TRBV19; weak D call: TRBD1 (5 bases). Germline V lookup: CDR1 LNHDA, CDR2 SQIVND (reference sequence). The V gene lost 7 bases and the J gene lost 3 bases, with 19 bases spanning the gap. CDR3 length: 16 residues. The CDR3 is CASTLSGHQFYNEQFF. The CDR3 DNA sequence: TGTGCCAGTACTCTTTCTGGACACCAATTCTACAATGAGCAGTTCTTC.

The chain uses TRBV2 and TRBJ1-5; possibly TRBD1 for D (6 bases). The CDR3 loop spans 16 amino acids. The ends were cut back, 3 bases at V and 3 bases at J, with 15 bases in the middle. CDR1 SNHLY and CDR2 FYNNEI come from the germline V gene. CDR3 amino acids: CASSDPRQVNNQPQHF. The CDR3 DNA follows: TGTGCCAGCAGTGACCCCCGACAGGTTAACAATCAGCCCCAGCATTTT.

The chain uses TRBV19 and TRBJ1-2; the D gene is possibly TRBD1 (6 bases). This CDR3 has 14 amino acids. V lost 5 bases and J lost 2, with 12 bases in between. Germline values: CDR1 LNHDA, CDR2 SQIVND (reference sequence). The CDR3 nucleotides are TGTGCCAGTAGTTGGACAGTTTCGAACTATGGCTACACCTTC. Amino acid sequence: CASSWTVSNYGYTF.

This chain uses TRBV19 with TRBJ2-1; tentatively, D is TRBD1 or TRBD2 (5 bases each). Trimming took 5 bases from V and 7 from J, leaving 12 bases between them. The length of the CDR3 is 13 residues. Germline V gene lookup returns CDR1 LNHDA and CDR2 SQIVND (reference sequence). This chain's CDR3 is CASSVATENEQFF. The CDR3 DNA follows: TGTGCCAGTAGTGTAGCGACAGAGAATGAGCAGTTCTTC.

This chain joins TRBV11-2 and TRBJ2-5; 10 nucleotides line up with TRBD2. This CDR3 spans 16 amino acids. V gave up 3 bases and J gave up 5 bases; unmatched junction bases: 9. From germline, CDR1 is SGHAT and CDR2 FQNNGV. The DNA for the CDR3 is TGTGCCAGCAGCTTTGGACTAGCGGTTTTCCGGGAGACCCAGTACTTC. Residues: CASSFGLAVFRETQYF.

CDR3 bases: TGTGCCAGCAGTTACCTCCAGGGCCTCTATGGCTACACCTTC. It yields the protein CASSYLQGLYGYTF. The V gene is TRBV6-5, the J gene TRBJ1-2; perhaps TRBD1 as D (5 bases). The CDR3 extends over 14 amino acids. Germline lookup yields CDR1 MNHEY and CDR2 SVGAGI. Deletions cut 2 bases from V and 4 bases from J, with 11 bases between.

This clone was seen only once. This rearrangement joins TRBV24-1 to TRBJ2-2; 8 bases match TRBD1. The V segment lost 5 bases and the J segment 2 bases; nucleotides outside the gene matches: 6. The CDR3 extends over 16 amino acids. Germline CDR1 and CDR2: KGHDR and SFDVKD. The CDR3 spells CATSVLGQDNTGELFF. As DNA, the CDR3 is TGTGCCACCAGTGTCCTGGGACAGGATAACACCGGGGAGCTGTTTTTT.

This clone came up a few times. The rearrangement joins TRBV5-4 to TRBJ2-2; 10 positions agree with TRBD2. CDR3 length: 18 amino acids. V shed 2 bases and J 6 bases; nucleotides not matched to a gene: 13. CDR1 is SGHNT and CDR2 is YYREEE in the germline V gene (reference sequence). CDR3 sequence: CASSFVTLTAGGPGELFF. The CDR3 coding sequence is TGTGCCAGCAGCTTCGTTACTCTAACAGCGGGAGGGCCCGGGGAGCTGTTTTTT.

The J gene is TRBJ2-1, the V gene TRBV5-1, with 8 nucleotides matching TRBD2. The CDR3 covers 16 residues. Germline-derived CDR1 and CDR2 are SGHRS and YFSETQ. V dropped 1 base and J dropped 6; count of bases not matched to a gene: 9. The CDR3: CASSLFLAGGFNEQFF. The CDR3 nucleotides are TGCGCCAGCAGCTTGTTTCTCGCGGGAGGTTTCAATGAGCAGTTCTTC. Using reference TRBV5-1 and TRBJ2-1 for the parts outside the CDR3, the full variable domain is KAGVTQTPRYLIKTRGQQVTLSCSPISGHRSVSWYQQTPGQGLQFLFEYFSETQRNKGNFPGRFSGRQFSNSRSEMNVSTLELGDSALYLCASSLFLAGGFNEQFFGPGTRLTVL.

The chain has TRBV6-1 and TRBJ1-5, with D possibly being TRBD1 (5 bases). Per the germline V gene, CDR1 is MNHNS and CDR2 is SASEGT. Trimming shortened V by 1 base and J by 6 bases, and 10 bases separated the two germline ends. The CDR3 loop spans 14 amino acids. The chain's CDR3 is CASSEVRGSQPQHF. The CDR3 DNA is TGTGCCAGCAGTGAAGTAAGGGGAAGTCAGCCCCAGCATTTT.

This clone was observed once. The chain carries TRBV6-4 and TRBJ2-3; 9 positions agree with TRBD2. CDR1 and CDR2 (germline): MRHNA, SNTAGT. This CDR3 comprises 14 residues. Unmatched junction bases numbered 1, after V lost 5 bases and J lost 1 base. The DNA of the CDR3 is TGTGCCAGCAGTTTAGCGGGGGGCACAGATACGCAGTATTTT. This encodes CASSLAGGTDTQYF.

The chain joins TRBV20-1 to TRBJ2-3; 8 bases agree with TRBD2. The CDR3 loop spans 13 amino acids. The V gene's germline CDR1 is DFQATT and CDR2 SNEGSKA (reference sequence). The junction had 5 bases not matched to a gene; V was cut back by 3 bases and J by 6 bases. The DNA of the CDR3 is TGCAGTGCTAGTGTAGCGGGGTCGGATACGCAGTATTTT. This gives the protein CSASVAGSDTQYF.

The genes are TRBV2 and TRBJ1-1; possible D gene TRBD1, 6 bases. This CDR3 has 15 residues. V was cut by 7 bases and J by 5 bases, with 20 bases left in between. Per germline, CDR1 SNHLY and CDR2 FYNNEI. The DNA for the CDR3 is TGTGCCAGCACCAGGACGCAGGGGCGAGGAACTGAAGCTTTCTTT. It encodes CASTRTQGRGTEAFF.

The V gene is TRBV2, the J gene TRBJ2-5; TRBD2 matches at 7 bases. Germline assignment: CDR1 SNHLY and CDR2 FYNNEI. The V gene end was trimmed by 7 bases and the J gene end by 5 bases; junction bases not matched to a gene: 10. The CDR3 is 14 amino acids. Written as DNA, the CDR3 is TGTGCCAGCATTATGCGGGGGTGGGAGGAGACCCAGTACTTC. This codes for CASIMRGWEETQYF.

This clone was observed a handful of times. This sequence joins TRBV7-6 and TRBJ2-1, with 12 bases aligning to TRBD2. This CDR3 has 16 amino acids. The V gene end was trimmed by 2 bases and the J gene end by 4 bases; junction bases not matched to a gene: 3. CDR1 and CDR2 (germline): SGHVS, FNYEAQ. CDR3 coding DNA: TGTGCCAGCAGCTTATACGGGACTAGCGGGTACAATGAGCAGTTCTTC. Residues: CASSLYGTSGYNEQFF. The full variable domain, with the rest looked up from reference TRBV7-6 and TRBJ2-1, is GAGVSQSPRYKVTKRGQDVALRCDPISGHVSLYWYRQALGQGPEFLTYFNYEAQQDKSGLPNDRFSAERPEGSISTLTIQRTEQRDSAMYRCASSLYGTSGYNEQFFGPGTRLTVL.

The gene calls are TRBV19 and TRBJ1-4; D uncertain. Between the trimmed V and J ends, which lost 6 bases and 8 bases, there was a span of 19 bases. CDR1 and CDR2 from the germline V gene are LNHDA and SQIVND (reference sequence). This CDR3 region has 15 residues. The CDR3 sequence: CASRRGIRAEEKLFF. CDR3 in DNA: TGTGCCAGTAGGAGAGGGATAAGAGCGGAGGAAAAACTGTTTTTT.

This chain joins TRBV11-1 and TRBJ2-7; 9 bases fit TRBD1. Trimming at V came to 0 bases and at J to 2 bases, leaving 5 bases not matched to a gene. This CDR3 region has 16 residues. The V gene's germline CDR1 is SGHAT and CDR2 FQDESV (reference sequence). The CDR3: CASSLASGTGTYEQYF. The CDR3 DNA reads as TGTGCCAGCAGCTTAGCTTCTGGGACAGGGACCTACGAGCAGTACTTC.

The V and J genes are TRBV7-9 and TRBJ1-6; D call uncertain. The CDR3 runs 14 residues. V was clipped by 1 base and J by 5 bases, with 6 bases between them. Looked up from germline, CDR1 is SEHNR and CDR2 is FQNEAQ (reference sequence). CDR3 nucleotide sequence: TGTGCCAGCAGCTTAGTGCGGGATAATTCACCCCTCCACTTT. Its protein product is CASSLVRDNSPLHF.

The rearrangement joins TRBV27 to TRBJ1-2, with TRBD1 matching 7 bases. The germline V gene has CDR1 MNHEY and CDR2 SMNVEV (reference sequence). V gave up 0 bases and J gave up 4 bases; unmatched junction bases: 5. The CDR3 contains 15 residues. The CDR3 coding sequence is TGTGCCAGCAGTTTATCGACAGGGTTTGCCTATGGCTACACCTTC. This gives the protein CASSLSTGFAYGYTF.

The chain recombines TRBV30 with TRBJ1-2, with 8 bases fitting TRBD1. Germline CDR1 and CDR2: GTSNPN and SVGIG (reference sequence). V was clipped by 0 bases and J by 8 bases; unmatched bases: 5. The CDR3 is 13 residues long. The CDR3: CAWSVWTGKGYTF. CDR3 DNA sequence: TGTGCCTGGAGTGTGTGGACAGGGAAAGGCTACACCTTC.

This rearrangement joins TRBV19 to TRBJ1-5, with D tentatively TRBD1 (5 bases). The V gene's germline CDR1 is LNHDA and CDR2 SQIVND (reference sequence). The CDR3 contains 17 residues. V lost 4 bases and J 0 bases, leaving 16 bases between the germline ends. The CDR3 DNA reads TGTGCCAGTAGTAAGGCCCCCCGACAGAATAGCAATCAGCCCCAGCATTTT. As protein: CASSKAPRQNSNQPQHF.

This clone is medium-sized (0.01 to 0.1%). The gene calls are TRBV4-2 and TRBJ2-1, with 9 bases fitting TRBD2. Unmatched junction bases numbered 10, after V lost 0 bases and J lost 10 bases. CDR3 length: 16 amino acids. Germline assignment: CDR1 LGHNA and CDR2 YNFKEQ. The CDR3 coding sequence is TGTGCCAGCAGCCAAGACGAGGCTAGCGGGACGAACGAGCAGTTCTTC. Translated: CASSQDEASGTNEQFF.

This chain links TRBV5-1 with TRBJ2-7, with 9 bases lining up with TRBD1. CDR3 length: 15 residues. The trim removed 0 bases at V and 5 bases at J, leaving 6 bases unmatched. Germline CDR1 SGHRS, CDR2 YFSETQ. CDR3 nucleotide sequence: TGCGCCAGCAGCTTGGTGGGACAGGGCCCCGACGAGCAGTACTTC. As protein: CASSLVGQGPDEQYF. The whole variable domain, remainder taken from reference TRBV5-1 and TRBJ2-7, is KAGVTQTPRYLIKTRGQQVTLSCSPISGHRSVSWYQQTPGQGLQFLFEYFSETQRNKGNFPGRFSGRQFSNSRSEMNVSTLELGDSALYLCASSLVGQGPDEQYFGPGTRLTVT.

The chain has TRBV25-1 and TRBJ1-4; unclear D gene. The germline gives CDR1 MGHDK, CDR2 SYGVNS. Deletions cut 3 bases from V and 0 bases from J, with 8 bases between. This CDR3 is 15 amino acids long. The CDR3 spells CASSELGATNEKLFF. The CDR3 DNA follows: TGTGCCAGCAGTGAGCTCGGGGCAACTAATGAAAAACTGTTTTTT.

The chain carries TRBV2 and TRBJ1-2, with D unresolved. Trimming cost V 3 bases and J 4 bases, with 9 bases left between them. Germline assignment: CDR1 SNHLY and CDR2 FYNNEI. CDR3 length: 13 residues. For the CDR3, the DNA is TGTGCCAGCAGTGACAACAGCCCCTATGGCTACACCTTC. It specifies CASSDNSPYGYTF.